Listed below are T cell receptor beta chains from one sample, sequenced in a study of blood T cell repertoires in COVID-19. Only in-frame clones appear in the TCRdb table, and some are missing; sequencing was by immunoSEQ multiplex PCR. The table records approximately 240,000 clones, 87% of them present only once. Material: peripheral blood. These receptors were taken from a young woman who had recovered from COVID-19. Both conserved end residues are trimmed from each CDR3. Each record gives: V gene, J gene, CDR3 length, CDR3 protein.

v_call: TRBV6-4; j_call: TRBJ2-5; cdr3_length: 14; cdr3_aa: ASSPTDGAGQETQY
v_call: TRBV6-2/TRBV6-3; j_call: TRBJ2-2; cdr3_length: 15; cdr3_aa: ASSYALAGGPSGELF
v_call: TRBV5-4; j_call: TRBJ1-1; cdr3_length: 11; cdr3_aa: ASNEDRGIEAF
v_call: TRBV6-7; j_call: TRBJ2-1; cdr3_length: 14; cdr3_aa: ASSYPITRIYNEQF
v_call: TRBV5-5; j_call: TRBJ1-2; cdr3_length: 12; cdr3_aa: ASSYQTGEYGYT
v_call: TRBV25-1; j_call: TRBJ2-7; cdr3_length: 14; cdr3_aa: ASSETRTGGPYEQY
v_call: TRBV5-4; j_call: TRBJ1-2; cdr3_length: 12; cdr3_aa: ASSFGGTGDGYT
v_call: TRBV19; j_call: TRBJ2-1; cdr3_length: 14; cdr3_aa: ASSIAQARSYNEQF
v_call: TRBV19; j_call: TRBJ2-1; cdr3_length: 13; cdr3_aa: ASSIWTRGYNEQF
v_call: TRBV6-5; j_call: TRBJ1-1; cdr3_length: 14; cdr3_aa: ASSYRQGKWNTEAF
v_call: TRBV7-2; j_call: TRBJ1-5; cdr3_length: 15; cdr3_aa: ASSPVTGAKGNQPQH
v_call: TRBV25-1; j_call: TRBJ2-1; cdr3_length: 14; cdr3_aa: ASSSRDSGDYNEQF
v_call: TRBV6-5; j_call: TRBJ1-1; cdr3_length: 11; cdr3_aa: ASSYPGNTEAF
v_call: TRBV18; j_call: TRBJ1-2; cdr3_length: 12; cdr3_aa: ASSSPQGSYGYT
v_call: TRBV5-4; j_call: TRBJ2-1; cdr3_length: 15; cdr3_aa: ASSLVSREGKIYEQF
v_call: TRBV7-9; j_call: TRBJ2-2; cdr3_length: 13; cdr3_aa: ASSLARGDTGELF
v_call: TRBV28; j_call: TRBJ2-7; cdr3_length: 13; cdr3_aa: ASSLEAIRLYEQY
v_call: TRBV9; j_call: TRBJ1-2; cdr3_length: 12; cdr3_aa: ASSVGPGGYGYT
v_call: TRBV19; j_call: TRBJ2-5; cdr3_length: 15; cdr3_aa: ASSIRGQVEGVETQY
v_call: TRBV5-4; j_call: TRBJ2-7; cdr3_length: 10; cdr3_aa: ASSPDRDEQY
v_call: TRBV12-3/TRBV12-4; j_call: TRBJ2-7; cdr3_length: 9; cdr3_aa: ASSSTWEQY
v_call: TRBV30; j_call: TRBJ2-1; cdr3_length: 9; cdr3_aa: AWSVGNEQF
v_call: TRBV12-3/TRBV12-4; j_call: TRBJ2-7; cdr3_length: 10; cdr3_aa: ASSLQGYEQY
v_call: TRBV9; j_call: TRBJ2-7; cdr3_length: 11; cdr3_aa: ASSVGIRDEQY
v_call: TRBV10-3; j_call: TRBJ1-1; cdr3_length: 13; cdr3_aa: AIRGQGIGNTEAF
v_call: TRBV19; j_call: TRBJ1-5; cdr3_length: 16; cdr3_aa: ASSPRDRGPAGNQPQH
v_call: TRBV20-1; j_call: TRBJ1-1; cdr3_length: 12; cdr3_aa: SASSGTVNTEAF
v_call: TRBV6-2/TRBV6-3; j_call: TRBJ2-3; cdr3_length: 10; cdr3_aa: ASSYLSDTQY
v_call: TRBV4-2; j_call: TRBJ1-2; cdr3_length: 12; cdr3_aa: ASSQDGQFLYYT
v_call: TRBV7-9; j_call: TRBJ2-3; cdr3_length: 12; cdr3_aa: ASSSPTPSVVQY
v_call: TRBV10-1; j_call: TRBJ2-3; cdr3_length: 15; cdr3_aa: ASSEERELAGEDTQY
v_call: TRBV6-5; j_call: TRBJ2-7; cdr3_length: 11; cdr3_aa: ASSRPGQIEQY
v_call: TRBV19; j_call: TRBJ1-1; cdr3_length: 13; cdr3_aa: ASSIQGGPNTEAF
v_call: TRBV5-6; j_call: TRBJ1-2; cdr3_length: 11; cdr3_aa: ASSEDRGYGYT
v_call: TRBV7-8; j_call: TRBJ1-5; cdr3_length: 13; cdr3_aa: ASSLRTGANQPQH
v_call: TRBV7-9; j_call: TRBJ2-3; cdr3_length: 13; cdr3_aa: ASSPLAPSTDTQY
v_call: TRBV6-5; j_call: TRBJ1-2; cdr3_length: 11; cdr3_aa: ASSPASDYGYT
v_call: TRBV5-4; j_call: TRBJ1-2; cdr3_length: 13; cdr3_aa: ASSLDSRSNYGYT
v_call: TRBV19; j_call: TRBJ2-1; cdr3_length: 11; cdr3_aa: ASSMIQGNEQF
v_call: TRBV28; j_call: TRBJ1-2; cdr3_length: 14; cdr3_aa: ASSLSYRDSDYGYT
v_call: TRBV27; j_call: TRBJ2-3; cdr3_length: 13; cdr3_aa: ASSLGTGKTDTQY
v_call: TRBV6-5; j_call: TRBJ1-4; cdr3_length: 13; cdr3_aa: ASSLNDRGIQKLF
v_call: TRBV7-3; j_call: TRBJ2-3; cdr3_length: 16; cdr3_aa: ASSPHSLREGQKDTQY
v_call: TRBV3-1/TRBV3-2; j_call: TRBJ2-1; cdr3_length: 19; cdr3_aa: ASSRRNPGTSGRRSYNEQF
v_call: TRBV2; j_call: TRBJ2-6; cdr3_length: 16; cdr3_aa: ASRDSGGGPTGANVLT
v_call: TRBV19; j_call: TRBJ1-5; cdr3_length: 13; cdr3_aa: ASRTPGQTHQPQH
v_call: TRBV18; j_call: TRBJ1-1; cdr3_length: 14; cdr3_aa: ASSPPGQGVSGEAF
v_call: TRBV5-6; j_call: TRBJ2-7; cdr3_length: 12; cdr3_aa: ASSPGTGLPEQY
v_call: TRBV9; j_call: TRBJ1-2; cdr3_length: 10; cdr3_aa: ASSVDGGGYT
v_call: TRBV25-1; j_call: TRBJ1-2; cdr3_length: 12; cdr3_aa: ASGDRGINYGYT
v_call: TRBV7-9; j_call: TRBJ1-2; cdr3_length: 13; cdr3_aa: ASSQIRTGHHGYT
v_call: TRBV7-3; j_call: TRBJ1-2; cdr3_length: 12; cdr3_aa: ASSLGGTNYGYT
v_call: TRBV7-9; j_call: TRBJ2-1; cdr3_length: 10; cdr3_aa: ATTPGGPEQF
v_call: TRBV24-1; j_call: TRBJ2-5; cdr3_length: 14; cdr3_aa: ATSDNTRLPRETQY
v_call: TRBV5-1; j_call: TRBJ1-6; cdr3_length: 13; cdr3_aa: ASSLGTVLGSPLH
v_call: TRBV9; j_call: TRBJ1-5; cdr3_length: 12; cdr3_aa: ASSEDGVNQPQH
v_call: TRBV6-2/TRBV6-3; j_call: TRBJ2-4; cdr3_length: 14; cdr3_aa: ASSPQGSLAKNIQY